The T cell receptor (beta chain) under discussion was sequenced for a study of cytomegalovirus exposure and HLA in healthy donors. Repertoires were generated with immunoSEQ multiplex PCR, while TCRdb's copy carries only in-frame clones and drops some. The profile shows some 250,000 clones, around 90% of them singletons. Germline V gene lookup returns CDR1 MNHNY and CDR2 SVGAGI (reference sequence). This CDR3 is 15 amino acids long. Trimming removed 6 bases from V and 1 base from J; junction bases left unmatched: 4. Sequencing was performed on PBMCs. V and J are TRBV6-6 and TRBJ1-4; TRBD1 matches 8 bases. The TCR sequence derives from a woman aged 18-35 years in good health and CMV-seronegative. The CDR3 is CASSKQGGTNEKLFF. CDR3 coding DNA: TGTGCCAGCAGCAAACAGGGGGGAACTAATGAAAAACTGTTTTTT.